One and the same sample provided the 23 T cell receptor beta chains below, sequenced in a study of a mutant IDH1 vaccine in newly diagnosed glioma. Indicated time point: baseline, week 1 (first vaccination visit). Treatment meaning: pre-vaccination baseline after standard-of-care therapy. TCRdb keeps only in-frame clones here, not all; method: immunoSEQ multiplex PCR. Among about 51,000 clones, over 60% were seen once, and the ten largest hold 1.8%. The material sequenced was PBMCs, taken from a glioma patient treated with radiotherapy, temozolomide or both. The source is a woman in her thirties or forties with glioma.

This clone was counted a few times. The chain joins TRBV5-4 to TRBJ1-1; the D is unclear. The CDR3 covers 13 residues. CDR1 SGHNT and CDR2 YYREEE come from the germline V gene (reference sequence). V lost 4 bases to trimming and J lost 0 bases, with 7 bases between them. DNA for the CDR3: TGTGCCAGCAGCGCCGGTCTGAACACTGAAGCTTTCTTT. Amino acids: CASSAGLNTEAFF.

The genes are TRBV29-1 and TRBJ2-1; D is perhaps TRBD1 (6 bases). V dropped 6 bases and J dropped 3 bases, with 15 bases sitting between them. There are 14 residues in the CDR3. The germline V gene has CDR1 SQVTM and CDR2 ANQGSEA. The CDR3, as DNA: TGCAGCGTACGACAGGACGCCCACTACAATGAGCAGTTCTTC. It translates to CSVRQDAHYNEQFF.

The CDR3: CASRGGQIYEQYF. For the CDR3, the DNA is TGTGCCAGCAGGGGAGGACAGATCTACGAGCAGTACTTC. This rearrangement joins TRBV6-6 to TRBJ2-7; TRBD1 or TRBD2 may be the D gene (6 bases each). The V and J ends lost 6 bases and 3 bases respectively, with 12 bases between them. The CDR3 contains 13 residues. Per germline, CDR1 MNHNY and CDR2 SVGAGI (reference sequence).

The chain recombines TRBV7-8 with TRBJ1-4, with a weak D call TRBD1 (5 bases). Germline loops: CDR1 SGHVS, CDR2 FQNEAQ. V was trimmed by 5 bases and J by 8 bases, leaving 15 bases between them. This CDR3 comprises 14 residues. CDR3 DNA: TGTGCCAGCAGCGACGAGAGGGGAGGGGAAAAACTGTTTTTT. It codes for CASSDERGGEKLFF.

The genes are TRBV19 and TRBJ1-2, with D perhaps TRBD1 (5 bases). The CDR3 is 14 residues long. CDR1 is LNHDA, CDR2 SQIVND, per germline (reference sequence). The ends were cut back, 7 bases at V and 4 bases at J, with 16 bases in the middle. Here the CDR3 reads CASKGATRIYGYTF. The CDR3 bases are TGTGCCAGTAAAGGGGCCACGCGGATCTATGGCTACACCTTC.

This clone has only a few counts. Germline and junction disagree at one end, which may indicate a read error. This chain connects TRBV7-7 to TRBJ1-6, with no clear D. CDR3 length equals 13 residues. Germline CDR1 SSHAT, CDR2 FNYEAQ (reference sequence). As DNA, the CDR3 is TGTGCTAGCAGCTTAACCCCGACATCACCCCTCCACTTT. This codes for CASSLTPTSPLHF.

The chain links TRBV5-6 to TRBJ1-1; D is unresolved. V dropped 0 bases and J dropped 10 bases, with 16 bases sitting between them. CDR1 and CDR2 from the germline V gene are SGHDT and YYEEEE. CDR3 length equals 14 residues. The CDR3 DNA sequence: TGTGCCAGCAGCTTGGATGTGGGCAGGTCGGGAGCTTTCTTT. Its translation is CASSLDVGRSGAFF. The whole variable domain, remainder taken from reference TRBV5-6 and TRBJ1-1, is DAGVTQSPTHLIKTRGQQVTLRCSPKSGHDTVSWYQQALGQGPQFIFQYYEEEERQRGNFPDRFSGHQFPNYSSELNVNALLLGDSALYLCASSLDVGRSGAFFGQGTRLTVV.

Only a few counts were recorded for this clone. The chain links TRBV6-4 to TRBJ2-2, with TRBD2 identical over 8 bases. V gave up 0 bases and J gave up 0 bases; unmatched junction bases: 3. Germline V gene lookup returns CDR1 MRHNA and CDR2 SNTAGT. The CDR3 has 17 amino acids. CDR3 residues: CASSDSGSGANTGELFF. The CDR3, as DNA: TGTGCCAGCAGTGACTCGGGTAGCGGGGCGAACACCGGGGAGCTGTTTTTT.

The chain employs TRBV2 and TRBJ1-3, with D tentatively TRBD1 (6 bases). V was clipped by 6 bases and J by 0 bases, with 15 bases between them. This CDR3 has 16 amino acids. CDR1 and CDR2 (germline): SNHLY, FYNNEI. The CDR3 here is CASSLTTGISGNTIYF. As DNA, the CDR3 is TGTGCCAGCAGCTTAACAACAGGGATCTCTGGAAACACCATATATTTT.

The chain has TRBV15 and TRBJ1-5; D is perhaps TRBD1 (5 bases). Trimming removed 3 bases from V and 2 bases from J, with 11 bases in between. Germline CDR1 LNHNV, CDR2 YYDKDF (reference sequence). The CDR3 runs 15 residues. Here the CDR3 reads CATSRGEGGNQPQHF. The CDR3 DNA sequence: TGTGCCACCAGCAGGGGGGAAGGGGGCAATCAGCCCCAGCATTTT. Looking up the rest from reference TRBV15 and TRBJ1-5 gives the full variable domain: DAMVIQNPRYQVTQFGKPVTLSCSQTLNHNVMYWYQQKSSQAPKLLFHYYDKDFNNEADTPDNFQSRRPNTSFCFLDIRSPGLGDTAMYLCATSRGEGGNQPQHFGDGTRLSIL.

The chain couples TRBV5-4 to TRBJ2-2, with D possibly being TRBD1 (6 bases). The V end was cut by 1 base, the J end by 5 bases, with 9 bases between. Germline V lookup: CDR1 SGHNT, CDR2 YYREEE (reference sequence). The CDR3 totals 14 residues. CDR3 residues: CASSLPQGTGELFF. CDR3 DNA sequence: TGTGCCAGCAGCTTGCCCCAGGGGACCGGGGAGCTGTTTTTT.

The rearrangement joins TRBV5-1 to TRBJ1-2; possible D gene TRBD1, 6 bases. Germline lookup yields CDR1 SGHRS and CDR2 YFSETQ. Trimming left V 0 bases short and J 1 base short, with 10 bases between. This CDR3 has 15 amino acids. CDR3 coding DNA: TGCGCCAGCAGCTTGGTACCAGGGGATAACTATGGCTACACCTTC. It translates to CASSLVPGDNYGYTF.

The chain uses TRBV11-2 and TRBJ1-3; 7 nucleotides match TRBD1. Germline V gives CDR1 SGHAT, CDR2 FQNNGV. V gave up 6 bases and J gave up 8 bases; unmatched junction bases: 10. This CDR3 contains 14 residues. In DNA, the CDR3 is TGTGCCAGCAGTCGACAGGGTCAGGTGGACACCATATATTTT. Protein sequence: CASSRQGQVDTIYF.

This clone was counted once. The genes are TRBV6-5 and TRBJ2-7, with 8 bases matching TRBD1. The germline CDR1 and CDR2 sequences are MNHEY and SVGAGI. There are 14 residues in the CDR3. Germline trimming cut 4 bases from V and 3 bases from J; bases unmatched to any gene: 5. The CDR3 DNA is TGTGCCAGCAGTTTTCAGGGGGCGAGCTACGAGCAGTACTTC. Encoded protein: CASSFQGASYEQYF.

This chain connects TRBV6-6 to TRBJ1-3; maybe TRBD1 (6 bases). V was pared by 4 bases and J by 0 bases, with 10 bases between. Per the germline V gene, CDR1 is MNHNY and CDR2 is SVGAGI (reference sequence). The CDR3 spans 15 residues. CDR3 region: CASSSTGTSGNTIYF. In DNA form, the CDR3 reads TGTGCCAGCAGTTCCACAGGGACCTCTGGAAACACCATATATTTT.

This chain uses TRBV11-2 with TRBJ1-4; no clear D gene. CDR1 is SGHAT and CDR2 is FQNNGV in the germline V gene. V gave up 3 bases and J gave up 3 bases, with 8 bases separating them. This CDR3 spans 14 amino acids. Here the CDR3 DNA reads TGTGCCAGCAGCTTCCGGTGGGCTAATGAAAAACTGTTTTTT. This sequence encodes CASSFRWANEKLFF.

CDR3 sequence: CASSPLRSRDGNYGYTF. CDR3 DNA: TGTGCCAGCTCACCGTTGCGGTCCCGGGACGGTAACTATGGCTACACCTTC. The V and J genes are TRBV18 and TRBJ1-2, with D possibly matching TRBD1 (5 bases). This CDR3 region has 17 residues. V was shortened by 3 bases and J by 1 base, with 18 bases between the two germline ends. The germline CDR1 and CDR2 sequences are KGHSH and LQKENI.

This rearrangement joins TRBV6-5 to TRBJ1-2; possibly TRBD1 for D (5 bases). The V gene's germline CDR1 is MNHEY and CDR2 SVGAGI. V lost 0 bases to trimming and J lost 5 bases, with 7 bases between them. This CDR3 spans 13 amino acids. The chain's CDR3 is CASSYSGEYGYTF. DNA for the CDR3: TGTGCCAGCAGTTACTCAGGGGAGTATGGCTACACCTTC.

This clone has just one count. The CDR3, as DNA: TGTGCCAGCAGTTACGGGGGGCAGGTGGACACTGAAGCTTTCTTT. This sequence encodes CASSYGGQVDTEAFF. V usage is TRBV6-5 and J usage is TRBJ1-1, with a tentative D call TRBD1 (6 bases). CDR1 is MNHEY and CDR2 is SVGAGI in the germline V gene. Trimming pared 2 bases from V and 3 bases from J, leaving 13 bases between. The CDR3 sequence is 15 residues long.

The genes are TRBV6-1 and TRBJ2-6, with D perhaps TRBD1 (5 bases). The V end lost 3 bases, the J end lost 0 bases, and 12 bases lay between the germline ends. CDR3 length: 17 residues. Germline V gene sequence: CDR1 MNHNS, CDR2 SASEGT. The CDR3 spells CASSDRATRSGANVLTF. The CDR3, as DNA: TGTGCCAGCAGTGACAGGGCTACTCGCTCTGGGGCCAACGTCCTGACTTTC.

The rearrangement uses TRBV7-2 and TRBJ2-4; possibly TRBD1 or TRBD2 for D (5 bases each). Germline-derived CDR1 and CDR2 are SGHTA and FQGNSA. This CDR3 is built from 18 residues. The germline V and J ends were trimmed by 0 bases and 0 bases, with 15 bases remaining between them. The CDR3: CASSLAVGVLLAKNIQYF. The CDR3 bases are TGTGCCAGCAGCTTAGCGGTGGGGGTACTCCTAGCCAAAAACATTCAGTACTTC.

The CDR3 DNA sequence: TGTGCCAGCAAAACAGTCGGGGCCAACGTCCTGACTTTC. Its protein product is CASKTVGANVLTF. The V and J genes are TRBV5-4 and TRBJ2-6; D gene unclear. Germline CDR1 reads SGHNT; CDR2 reads YYREEE (reference sequence). V lost 6 bases, J lost 4 bases, and 8 bases lay in between. This CDR3 spans 13 amino acids.

This clone was seen a few times. The chain joins TRBV30 to TRBJ1-1, with TRBD1 identical over 7 bases. CDR1 is GTSNPN and CDR2 is SVGIG in the germline V gene (reference sequence). The ends lost 3 bases at V and 8 bases at J; junction bases unmatched: 0. The CDR3 extends over 10 amino acids. The chain's CDR3 is CAWRGGEAFF. The CDR3 region has the DNA TGTGCCTGGAGAGGGGGCGAAGCTTTCTTT.